Many counts were recorded for the clone carrying this T cell receptor beta chain. These data are taken from a study of read filtering for tumor transcriptome and immune sequencing. From roughly 390 ng of RNA, a library with molecular barcoded alpha/delta and beta/gamma adaptors was made. From the reads, TCRdb called clonotypes with MiXCR, one entry per CDR3 protein. This table holds 85,000 or so distinct CDR3 sequences, about 12% found once. The junction had 14 bases not matched to a gene; V was cut back by 9 bases and J by 5 bases. This CDR3 is built from 15 residues. The source is a donor over 35 with multiple myeloma. Input material: a population of CD138-negative cells sorted from bone marrow. The chain recombines TRBV12-3 or TRBV12-4 with TRBJ2-5, with 8 bases that match TRBD2. The CDR3 sequence: CASRLAGGGLETQYF. DNA of the CDR3: TGTGCCAGTCGACTAGCCGGGGGGGGGTTGGAGACCCAGTACTTC.